These T cell receptor beta chains were read from a single sample in a study of cytomegalovirus exposure and HLA in healthy donors. Sequenced by immunoSEQ multiplex PCR; TCRdb stores in-frame clones only, minus some. The repertoire includes about 140,000 clones, around 73% of them detected once, and approximately 15% sits in the top ten. Sequenced material: PBMCs. Every receptor here comes from a human donor in good health. CDR3s include the opening cysteine and the closing phenylalanine or tryptophan. D genes are given only for firm matches. Clone size, where shown, is once, few, many, or a class for clones that have expanded.

v_call: TRBV4-1; j_call: TRBJ2-3; clone_size: .; d_call: .; cdr3_nt: TGCGCCAGCAGCCAAGAAGAGGGAGTTGGTACAGATACGCAGTATTTT; cdr3_aa: CASSQEEGVGTDTQYF
v_call: TRBV19; j_call: TRBJ1-2; clone_size: .; d_call: .; cdr3_nt: TGTGCCAGTAGTATAGATTATTATGGCTACACCTTC; cdr3_aa: CASSIDYYGYTF
v_call: TRBV4-1; j_call: TRBJ2-7; clone_size: once; d_call: TRBD1; cdr3_nt: TGCGCCAGCAGCTCTTCCTGGGGGACAGGATACGAGCAGTACTTC; cdr3_aa: CASSSSWGTGYEQYF
v_call: TRBV18; j_call: TRBJ2-1; clone_size: few; d_call: TRBD2; cdr3_nt: TGTGCCAGCTCACCCGGGACTAGCGGGGGGGCCAGTGAGCAGTTCTTC; cdr3_aa: CASSPGTSGGASEQFF
v_call: TRBV2; j_call: TRBJ2-6; clone_size: .; d_call: .; cdr3_nt: TGTGCCAGCAGTGAACGCTCTGGGGCCAACGTCCTGACTTTC; cdr3_aa: CASSERSGANVLTF
v_call: TRBV5-1; j_call: TRBJ1-2; clone_size: few; d_call: .; cdr3_nt: TGCGCCAGCAGCCCGGACTCTAACTATGGCTACACCTTC; cdr3_aa: CASSPDSNYGYTF
v_call: TRBV6-5; j_call: TRBJ2-2; clone_size: few; d_call: .; cdr3_nt: TGTGCCAGCAGCCAGGAGGCGGGCACCGGGGAGCTGTTTTTT; cdr3_aa: CASSQEAGTGELFF
v_call: TRBV4-1; j_call: TRBJ2-5; clone_size: .; d_call: .; cdr3_nt: TGCGCCAGCAGCGACTGGGACTCGACCGGGTCAGAGACCCAGTACTTC; cdr3_aa: CASSDWDSTGSETQYF
v_call: TRBV5-1; j_call: TRBJ2-2; clone_size: few; d_call: .; cdr3_nt: TGCGCCAGCAGCTTGGACAGGGTGGGGACCGGGGAGCTGTTTTTT; cdr3_aa: CASSLDRVGTGELFF
v_call: TRBV6-1; j_call: TRBJ1-1; clone_size: few; d_call: .; cdr3_nt: TGTGCCAGCATAATGACAGGGAACACTGAAGCTTTCTTT; cdr3_aa: CASIMTGNTEAFF
v_call: TRBV11-3; j_call: TRBJ2-1; clone_size: .; d_call: TRBD2; cdr3_nt: TGTGCCAGTTTAAATAGCGGGGGTGAGCAGTTCTTC; cdr3_aa: CASLNSGGEQFF
v_call: TRBV2; j_call: TRBJ2-3; clone_size: .; d_call: TRBD2; cdr3_nt: TGTGCCAGCAGTGCCCTTAGCGGGGGGCACACAGATACGCAGTATTTT; cdr3_aa: CASSALSGGHTDTQYF
v_call: TRBV11-3; j_call: TRBJ2-7; clone_size: few; d_call: TRBD1; cdr3_nt: TGTGCCAGCAGCTTGGGGACAGGGAGCTTGGAGCAGTACTTC; cdr3_aa: CASSLGTGSLEQYF
v_call: TRBV5-5; j_call: TRBJ1-2; clone_size: .; d_call: TRBD1; cdr3_nt: TGTGCCAGCAGCTTGGGAGGGGGCCGGAGCTATGGCTACACCTTC; cdr3_aa: CASSLGGGRSYGYTF
v_call: TRBV2; j_call: TRBJ2-7; clone_size: .; d_call: .; cdr3_nt: TGTGCCAGCAGCCTGAGCTCCTACGAGCAGTACTTC; cdr3_aa: CASSLSSYEQYF
v_call: TRBV25-1; j_call: TRBJ1-3; clone_size: few; d_call: TRBD1; cdr3_nt: TGTGCCAGCAGTGAGGAGACAGGGGCCAGCTCTGGAAACACCATATATTTT; cdr3_aa: CASSEETGASSGNTIYF
v_call: TRBV18; j_call: TRBJ2-7; clone_size: .; d_call: .; cdr3_nt: TGTGCCAGCTCATCAACGACAGGCCCCTACGAGCAGTACTTC; cdr3_aa: CASSSTTGPYEQYF
v_call: TRBV19; j_call: TRBJ1-2; clone_size: .; d_call: .; cdr3_nt: TGTGCCAGTAGTAGCCCAGGACACAAGCACTATGGCTACACCTTC; cdr3_aa: CASSSPGHKHYGYTF
v_call: TRBV19; j_call: TRBJ1-5; clone_size: few; d_call: TRBD1; cdr3_nt: TGTGCCAGTGGGGAATACAGGGGAAGCAATCAGCCCCAGCATTTT; cdr3_aa: CASGEYRGSNQPQHF
v_call: TRBV5-1; j_call: TRBJ1-1; clone_size: .; d_call: .; cdr3_nt: TGCGCCAGCAGCTTACCTACAGGAGTGAACACTGAAGCTTTCTTT; cdr3_aa: CASSLPTGVNTEAFF
v_call: TRBV5-6; j_call: TRBJ2-7; clone_size: .; d_call: TRBD1; cdr3_nt: TGTGCCAGCAGAAGAACAGGGGCCTCCTACGAGCAGTACTTC; cdr3_aa: CASRRTGASYEQYF
v_call: TRBV7-9; j_call: TRBJ2-5; clone_size: .; d_call: .; cdr3_nt: TGTGCCAGCAGCGACCAGGGGGAGACCCAGTACTTC; cdr3_aa: CASSDQGETQYF
v_call: TRBV5-1; j_call: TRBJ2-5; clone_size: few; d_call: .; cdr3_nt: TGCGCCAGCAGCTTGAGGCAGGGACAAGAGACCCAGTACTTC; cdr3_aa: CASSLRQGQETQYF
v_call: TRBV19; j_call: TRBJ1-2; clone_size: .; d_call: TRBD1; cdr3_nt: TGTGCCAGTAGTGTCACAGGGGGCTATGGCTACACCTTC; cdr3_aa: CASSVTGGYGYTF
v_call: TRBV10-3; j_call: TRBJ2-2; clone_size: .; d_call: TRBD2; cdr3_nt: TGTGCCATAGGGACTAGCGGGACCGGGGAGCTGTTTTTT; cdr3_aa: CAIGTSGTGELFF
v_call: TRBV19; j_call: TRBJ2-5; clone_size: .; d_call: TRBD1; cdr3_nt: TGTGCCAGTAGTCCTAACAGGGGAGAGACCCAGTACTTC; cdr3_aa: CASSPNRGETQYF
v_call: TRBV7-8; j_call: TRBJ2-3; clone_size: .; d_call: .; cdr3_nt: TGTGCCAGCAGGGACACTCTAGCAGATACGCAGTATTTT; cdr3_aa: CASRDTLADTQYF
v_call: TRBV10-3; j_call: TRBJ2-5; clone_size: few; d_call: TRBD2; cdr3_nt: TGTGCCATCAGTCCCAGCGGGGGCCGGGAGACCCAGTACTTC; cdr3_aa: CAISPSGGRETQYF
v_call: TRBV19; j_call: TRBJ2-7; clone_size: .; d_call: TRBD2; cdr3_nt: TGTGCCAGTAGTATCTTTGGCGGGAGAGGGTACGAGCAGTACTTC; cdr3_aa: CASSIFGGRGYEQYF
v_call: TRBV7-8; j_call: TRBJ2-5; clone_size: .; d_call: .; cdr3_nt: TGTGCCAGCGTCGCTACGGCCCAGTACTTC; cdr3_aa: CASVATAQYF
v_call: TRBV28; j_call: TRBJ1-4; clone_size: .; d_call: TRBD1; cdr3_nt: TGTGCCAGCAGTTTCAGGGGGGTCGATGAAAAACTGTTTTTT; cdr3_aa: CASSFRGVDEKLFF
v_call: TRBV7-6; j_call: TRBJ1-5; clone_size: .; d_call: .; cdr3_nt: TGTGCCAGCAGCTTAGTCGGGAATAGCAATCAGCCCCAGCATTTT; cdr3_aa: CASSLVGNSNQPQHF
v_call: TRBV4-1; j_call: TRBJ2-7; clone_size: .; d_call: TRBD1; cdr3_nt: TGCGCCAGCAGCCCAGAAAATCCAGGGGGCACCTACTACGAGCAGTACTTC; cdr3_aa: CASSPENPGGTYYEQYF
v_call: TRBV5-1; j_call: TRBJ1-1; clone_size: .; d_call: .; cdr3_nt: TGCGCCAGCAGCACCCTACAGGGAGACACTGAAGCTTTCTTT; cdr3_aa: CASSTLQGDTEAFF
v_call: TRBV5-1; j_call: TRBJ2-6; clone_size: .; d_call: .; cdr3_nt: TGCGCCAGCAGCTCCCCGGTAGTTGGGGCCAACGTCCTGACTTTC; cdr3_aa: CASSSPVVGANVLTF
v_call: TRBV5-1; j_call: TRBJ1-5; clone_size: .; d_call: .; cdr3_nt: TGCGCCAGCAGCTTGAATAGGCGGAGCAATCAGCCCCAGCATTTT; cdr3_aa: CASSLNRRSNQPQHF
v_call: TRBV10-3; j_call: TRBJ2-1; clone_size: .; d_call: .; cdr3_nt: TGTGCCATCAGTGAAATTGCAGACAATGAGCAGTTCTTC; cdr3_aa: CAISEIADNEQFF
v_call: TRBV21-1; j_call: TRBJ2-4; clone_size: .; d_call: .; cdr3_nt: TGTGCCAGCAGCAACGGGTTAAAGGGGGCCGAAAACATTCAGTACTTC; cdr3_aa: CASSNGLKGAENIQYF
v_call: TRBV2; j_call: TRBJ2-5; clone_size: .; d_call: TRBD2; cdr3_nt: TGTGCCAGCCGGGAGGGGTTGAAGGAGACCCAGTACTTC; cdr3_aa: CASREGLKETQYF
v_call: TRBV2; j_call: TRBJ2-2; clone_size: few; d_call: .; cdr3_nt: TGTGCCAGATCATATAGCGGCGGGGAGCTGTTTTTT; cdr3_aa: CARSYSGGELFF
v_call: TRBV27; j_call: TRBJ2-3; clone_size: few; d_call: TRBD2; cdr3_nt: TGTGCCAGCAGCCTAGCGGGGAGCACAGATACGCAGTATTTT; cdr3_aa: CASSLAGSTDTQYF
v_call: TRBV30; j_call: TRBJ1-1; clone_size: .; d_call: TRBD1; cdr3_nt: TGTGCCTGGGAGACAGGGGGGAACACTGAAGCTTTCTTT; cdr3_aa: CAWETGGNTEAFF
v_call: TRBV4-1; j_call: TRBJ2-1; clone_size: .; d_call: .; cdr3_nt: TGCGCCAGCAGCCAAGATCCGCAGGCCAATGAGCAGTTCTTC; cdr3_aa: CASSQDPQANEQFF
v_call: TRBV11-3; j_call: TRBJ2-3; clone_size: .; d_call: .; cdr3_nt: TGTGCCAGCAGCTCCCGGGACACCGCAGATACGCAGTATTTT; cdr3_aa: CASSSRDTADTQYF
v_call: TRBV29-1; j_call: TRBJ2-1; clone_size: .; d_call: TRBD2; cdr3_nt: TGCAGCGTTGACCAAAGCCTAGCGGGGGGACAAAATGAGCAGTTCTTC; cdr3_aa: CSVDQSLAGGQNEQFF
v_call: TRBV28; j_call: TRBJ1-2; clone_size: .; d_call: .; cdr3_nt: TGTGCCAGTAACAGAGATAACTATGGCTACACCTTC; cdr3_aa: CASNRDNYGYTF
v_call: TRBV30; j_call: TRBJ1-3; clone_size: .; d_call: .; cdr3_nt: TGTGCCTGGTGCAGGGACTCTGGAAACACCATATATTTT; cdr3_aa: CAWCRDSGNTIYF
v_call: TRBV2; j_call: TRBJ2-7; clone_size: few; d_call: TRBD2; cdr3_nt: TGTGCCAGCAGTGAGATTGGGACTAGCGTCTACGAGCAGTACTTC; cdr3_aa: CASSEIGTSVYEQYF
v_call: TRBV9; j_call: TRBJ2-2; clone_size: .; d_call: TRBD2; cdr3_nt: TGTGCCAGCAGCCTTATGGCTAGCGGTGGGACCGGGGAGCTGTTTTTT; cdr3_aa: CASSLMASGGTGELFF
v_call: TRBV5-4; j_call: TRBJ2-7; clone_size: .; d_call: .; cdr3_nt: TGTGCCAGCAGACCCGAGGACACCTCCTACGAGCAGTACTTC; cdr3_aa: CASRPEDTSYEQYF
v_call: TRBV29-1; j_call: TRBJ1-2; clone_size: .; d_call: TRBD1; cdr3_nt: TGCAGCGTTTCGACAGGGTCGGCTGGCTACACCTTC; cdr3_aa: CSVSTGSAGYTF
v_call: TRBV9; j_call: TRBJ2-7; clone_size: .; d_call: TRBD1; cdr3_nt: TGTGCCAGCAGCGTAGGGTCCAGGGGGCTCGAGCAGTACTTC; cdr3_aa: CASSVGSRGLEQYF